This is a list of T cell receptor beta chains from one sample in a study of blood T cell repertoires in COVID-19. Profiled with immunoSEQ multiplex PCR; TCRdb holds only in-frame clones, not every one. This sample has a few hundred thousand clones; 70% to 90% occur once, and the top ten carry roughly 2.5%. Sequencing was done on a sample of PBMCs or T cells enriched from blood (not recorded which). The receptors shown here come from a middle-aged woman with acute COVID-19. Both conserved end residues are part of each CDR3. D genes are given only for firm matches. Size tells how often a clone was seen (once, few, many) or the class of an expanded clone, and some rows leave it out.

V	J	size	D	DNA	CDR3
TRBV7-2	TRBJ2-4	once	TRBD1	TGTGCCAGCAGCTTAACGGGGACAGGAAACATTCAGTACTTC	CASSLTGTGNIQYF
TRBV5-4	TRBJ1-6	-	-	TGTGCCAGCAGCTTGGGCCGGGGTGGTTCACCCCTCCACTTT	CASSLGRGGSPLHF
TRBV3-1/TRBV3-2	TRBJ1-4	-	-	TGTGCCAGCAGCCAAAAGTTCGGGGTAACTGAAAAACTGTTTTTT	CASSQKFGVTEKLFF
TRBV13	TRBJ2-1	once	-	TGTGCCAGCAGCTTAAACGTTAGAAATGAGCAGTTCTTC	CASSLNVRNEQFF
TRBV5-4	TRBJ2-2	-	TRBD1	TGTGCCAGCAGCCCGAAGGGACAGGGGAACACCGGGGAGCTGTTTTTT	CASSPKGQGNTGELFF
TRBV29-1	TRBJ2-2	-	TRBD1	TGCAGCGTCCTCCCAGGGGGCCTCGGGGAGCTGTTTTTT	CSVLPGGLGELFF
TRBV11-3	TRBJ2-2	-	-	TGTGCCAGCAGTCGACGTAAGGTGGCAGGGGCTAGTCCCGGGGAGCTGTTTTTT	CASSRRKVAGASPGELFF
TRBV4-1	TRBJ1-2	-	TRBD1	TGCGCCAGCACCACGACAGGGTTAAGCTATGGCTACACCTTC	CASTTTGLSYGYTF
TRBV27	TRBJ1-1	-	-	TGTGCCAGCAGTTTATTCAGTACGAACACTGAAGCTTTCTTT	CASSLFSTNTEAFF
TRBV30	TRBJ2-7	few	-	TGTGCCTGGAGATCAAGCCCTACCTACGAGCAGTACTTC	CAWRSSPTYEQYF
TRBV29-1	TRBJ2-7	-	-	TGCAGCGTTGAAGATACTTTGAGCTCCTACGAGCAGTACTTC	CSVEDTLSSYEQYF
TRBV6-5	TRBJ2-3	-	TRBD1	TGTGCCAGCAGCCGGGACAGGAGCACAGATACGCAGTATTTT	CASSRDRSTDTQYF
TRBV7-2	TRBJ2-1	-	TRBD2	TGTGCCAGCAGCTTGGGACTAGCGGGAGGATACAATGAGCAGTTCTTC	CASSLGLAGGYNEQFF
TRBV3-1/TRBV3-2	TRBJ2-1	-	-	TGTGCCAGCAGCCAAGGGGGGGGCCCTAGTGAGCAGTTCTTC	CASSQGGGPSEQFF
TRBV10-3	TRBJ2-7	-	TRBD1	TGTGCCACGCGACCAGGGGGCTCCTACGAGCAGTACTTC	CATRPGGSYEQYF
TRBV4-3	TRBJ2-3	-	-	TGCGCCAGCAGCCTAGGACTTAGCACAGATACGCAGTATTTT	CASSLGLSTDTQYF
TRBV24-1	TRBJ2-3	-	TRBD1	TGTGCCACCAGTGATGAGAACAGGGGGGACGTTACGCAGTATTTT	CATSDENRGDVTQYF
TRBV7-8	TRBJ2-3	-	TRBD2	TGTGCCAGCAGCTTAATGGCGGCGGGGGGGCCTGAAGATACGCAGTATTTT	CASSLMAAGGPEDTQYF
TRBV24-1	TRBJ1-5	once	TRBD1	TGTGCCACCAGTAACAGGGGCCTCCAGCCCCAGCATTTT	CATSNRGLQPQHF
TRBV25-1	TRBJ1-4	-	-	TGTGCCAGCAGTGGTTGGGGGGGCAAGGGTGAAAAACTGTTTTTT	CASSGWGGKGEKLFF
TRBV5-8	TRBJ2-7	-	TRBD1	TGTGCCAGCAGACCGAACACCGGACAGGCGTTCTCCTACGAGCAGTACTTC	CASRPNTGQAFSYEQYF
TRBV15	TRBJ2-3	-	TRBD2	TGTGCCACCAGCAGTACTGCAGGACTAGCGGGGGAGCACGATACGCAGTATTTT	CATSSTAGLAGEHDTQYF
TRBV6-2/TRBV6-3	TRBJ2-2	few	-	TGTGCCAGCAGTTACTCTGGGGCGGGGACCGGGGAGCTGTTTTTT	CASSYSGAGTGELFF
TRBV7-8	TRBJ2-1	-	TRBD2	TGTGCCAGCAGCTTTTTTCAGCGGGGGCGGTCCTACAATGAGCAGTTCTTC	CASSFFQRGRSYNEQFF
TRBV10-3	TRBJ1-3	-	-	TGTGCCATCAGTGTTGGACTTCCCGGAAACACCATATATTTT	CAISVGLPGNTIYF
TRBV19	TRBJ1-1	-	-	TGTGCCAGTAGAAACTTTGGGGCTCCGGCTTTCTTT	CASRNFGAPAFF
TRBV6-2/TRBV6-3	TRBJ1-1	-	-	TGTGCCAGCAGTTTTCAGACAGGCCCATGGCCGAACACTGAAGCTTTCTTT	CASSFQTGPWPNTEAFF
TRBV7-2	TRBJ1-2	-	-	TGTGCCAGCAGCCCTTCGACGGGGGGAAGCTATGGCTACACCTTC	CASSPSTGGSYGYTF
TRBV10-3	TRBJ2-3	-	TRBD2	TGTGCCATCAGTGAGGGGGGGGGCACAGATACGCAGTATTTT	CAISEGGGTDTQYF
TRBV5-1	TRBJ1-4	few	-	TGCGCCAGCAGGGAACAGGAAAATGAAAAACTGTTTTTT	CASREQENEKLFF
TRBV20-1	TRBJ2-1	-	-	TGCAGTGCTAGTGGAGCGGAGAATGAGCAGTTCTTC	CSASGAENEQFF
TRBV4-3	TRBJ1-2	once	-	TGCGCCAGCAGCCAATGGGGCCAGAATGGCTACACCTTC	CASSQWGQNGYTF
TRBV27	TRBJ1-2	once	-	TGTGCCAGCAGTTTATCAGGACAGTATGGCTACACCTTC	CASSLSGQYGYTF
TRBV7-9	TRBJ1-2	once	TRBD1	TGTGCCAGCAGCGCGAGGACAGGGGGGAATGGCTACACCTTC	CASSARTGGNGYTF
TRBV29-1	TRBJ1-5	-	TRBD1	TGCAGCGTGACACAGGGGGCCGCTCAGCCCCAGCATTTT	CSVTQGAAQPQHF
TRBV24-1	TRBJ1-2	-	-	TGTGCCGCGCAGGGTTCAAAGGGCTACACCTTC	CAAQGSKGYTF
TRBV7-9	TRBJ1-4	many	TRBD1	TGTGCCAGCAGCTACGGGACAGGGGTGGAAAAACTGTTTTTT	CASSYGTGVEKLFF
TRBV2	TRBJ2-3	once	-	TGTGCCAGCAGAAACGCGGGCAGAGATACGCAGTATTTT	CASRNAGRDTQYF
TRBV24-1	TRBJ1-5	-	-	TGTGCCACCAGTGACGTTAGCAATCAGCCCCAGCATTTT	CATSDVSNQPQHF
TRBV12-3/TRBV12-4	TRBJ2-7	-	TRBD1	TGTGCCAGCAGCCGGGACAGCTCCTACGAGCAGTACTTC	CASSRDSSYEQYF
TRBV9	TRBJ2-6	once	-	TGTGCCAGCAGCGCCTATAACCAGGGAGGTGGGGCCAACGTCCTGACTTTC	CASSAYNQGGGANVLTF
TRBV10-1	TRBJ2-3	-	-	TGCGCCAGCAGTGTTAGCAGGGGTACAGATACGCAGTATTTT	CASSVSRGTDTQYF
TRBV5-1	TRBJ1-6	-	-	TGCGCCAGCAGGGGGGAGGGGGGTAATTCACCCCTCCACTTT	CASRGEGGNSPLHF
TRBV5-1	TRBJ1-3	-	-	TGCGCCAGCTCTGAGACAGCCTCTGGAAACACCATATATTTT	CASSETASGNTIYF
TRBV3-1/TRBV3-2	TRBJ2-2	-	-	TGTGCCAGCAGCCAAGGAGACAGGCGTTGGCTGGGCACCGGGGAGCTGTTTTTT	CASSQGDRRWLGTGELFF
TRBV5-4	TRBJ2-3	-	-	TGTGCCAGCAGCTCCTCTAGAGGTACAGATACGCAGTATTTT	CASSSSRGTDTQYF
TRBV27	TRBJ1-2	-	-	TGTGCCAGCGGGGCCACAGGTCCTAACTATGGCTACACCTTC	CASGATGPNYGYTF
TRBV19	TRBJ2-3	-	TRBD1	TGTGCCAGTGGCCGAGCGCAGGGGGCAAGCACAGATACGCAGTATTTT	CASGRAQGASTDTQYF
TRBV19	TRBJ1-4	-	TRBD1	TGTGCCAGTAGTCGCAGGGGGCTGACTACAACTAATGAAAAACTGTTTTTT	CASSRRGLTTTNEKLFF
TRBV6-5	TRBJ1-6	-	TRBD1	TGTGCCAGCAGCGAGCCCGGGACAGGAGATTCACCCCTCCACTTT	CASSEPGTGDSPLHF
TRBV30	TRBJ2-1	-	TRBD1	TGTGCCTGGAGTTTCGGGACAGTTGACAATGAGCAGTTCTTC	CAWSFGTVDNEQFF
TRBV24-1	TRBJ2-5	-	TRBD1	TGTGCCACCAGTGATCGTCGGGACAGGGGTCGACAAGAGACCCAGTACTTC	CATSDRRDRGRQETQYF